This T cell receptor (beta chain) was profiled in a study of blood T cell repertoires in COVID-19. The wider study: Sites across the United States, Italy and Spain contributed samples from acute and convalescent COVID-19. PBMCs, B-cell-depleted T cells, or T cells were the source of the cDNA or gDNA that made up the material.

Authors' methods: Amplifying reference gene primers gave estimates of nucleated cell counts. The assay was immunoSEQ multiplex PCR, and TCRdb's table has in-frame clones only and misses some. V and J calls and clone size are as listed in that table; D and trimming were resolved from the DNA. Here the sample spans over 250,000 clones, about nine tenths being singletons. Sequenced input: peripheral blood. This TCR came from a woman between 55 and 75 years old with acute or convalescent COVID-19.

DNA for the CDR3: TGCGCCAGCAGCGCTAGCTCCTACAATGAGCAGTTCTTC. Translating it yields CASSASSYNEQFF. This chain connects TRBV5-1 to TRBJ2-1; no clear D gene. This CDR3 has 13 residues. Per germline, CDR1 SGHRS and CDR2 YFSETQ. Trimming pared 4 bases from V and 0 bases from J, leaving 5 bases between. The full variable domain, in which reference TRBV5-1 and TRBJ2-1 provide the parts outside the CDR3, is KAGVTQTPRYLIKTRGQQVTLSCSPISGHRSVSWYQQTPGQGLQFLFEYFSETQRNKGNFPGRFSGRQFSNSRSEMNVSTLELGDSALYLCASSASSYNEQFFGPGTRLTVL.